Described below is a single T cell receptor beta chain sequence and its context. The data originate from a study of blood T cell repertoires in COVID-19. This CDR3 is built from 14 residues. Losses at the gene ends were 1 base for V and 2 bases for J; bases not matched to a gene: 1. Germline V gene data show CDR1 as LGHDT and CDR2 as YNNKEL (reference sequence). Original methodology: Counts of nucleated cells, estimated from reference gene primer amplification, were obtained. Sequencing used immunoSEQ multiplex PCR; TCRdb keeps in-frame clones, though not all of them. The DNA gave D and trimming, while V, J and clone size come from that table. This sample carries 300,000 or so clones, around 87% of them seen once, and the ten largest clones take approximately 1.6%.

Sequenced sample: peripheral blood. The chain couples TRBV3-1 (or the pseudogene TRBV3-2) to TRBJ2-7, with 8 bases that match TRBD2. This TCR came from a middle-aged woman who had recovered from COVID-19. CDR3 loop: CASSQAGGAYEQYF. DNA of the CDR3: TGTGCCAGCAGCCAAGCCGGGGGGGCCTACGAGCAGTACTTC.